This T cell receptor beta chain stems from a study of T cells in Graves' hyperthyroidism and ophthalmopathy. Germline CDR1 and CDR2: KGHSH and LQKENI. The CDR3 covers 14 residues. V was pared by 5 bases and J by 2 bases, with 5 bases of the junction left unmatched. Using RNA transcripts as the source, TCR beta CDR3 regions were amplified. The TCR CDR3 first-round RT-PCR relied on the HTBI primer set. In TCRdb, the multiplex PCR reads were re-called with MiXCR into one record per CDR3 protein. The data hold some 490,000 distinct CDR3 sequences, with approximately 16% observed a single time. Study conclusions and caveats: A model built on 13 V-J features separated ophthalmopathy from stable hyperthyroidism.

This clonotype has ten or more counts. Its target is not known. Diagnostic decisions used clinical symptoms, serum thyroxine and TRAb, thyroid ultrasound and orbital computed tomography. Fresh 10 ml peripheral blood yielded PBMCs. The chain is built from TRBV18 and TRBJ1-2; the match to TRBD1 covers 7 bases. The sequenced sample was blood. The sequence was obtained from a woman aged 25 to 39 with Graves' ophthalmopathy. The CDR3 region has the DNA TGTGCCAGCTCATACGGACAGGCCAACTATGGCTACACCTTC. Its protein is CASSYGQANYGYTF.